Shown below are 2 T cell receptor beta chains from a single sample sequenced in a study of neurological immune-mediated disorders. MiXCR was run by TCRdb on the 5' RACE reads, yielding one entry per CDR3 protein. This sample has around 44,000 distinct CDR3 sequences, with approximately 2.4% found just once. The sample consisted of PBMCs. Receptors were obtained from a man under 40 with multiple sclerosis.

This clonotype appeared many times. The chain couples TRBV7-9 to TRBJ2-1; maybe TRBD1 (6 bases). The germline V gene encodes CDR1 SEHNR and CDR2 FQNEAQ (reference sequence). The CDR3 spans 15 residues. Trimming stripped 1 base from V and 3 bases from J, with 10 bases between. This CDR3 reads CASSLDGGNYNEQFF. The CDR3 coding sequence is TGTGCCAGCAGCTTAGATGGGGGCAACTACAATGAGCAGTTCTTC.

This clonotype was seen more than once but under ten times. The chain recombines TRBV7-2 with TRBJ2-3, with D perhaps matching TRBD1 (6 bases). The germline V and J ends were trimmed by 6 bases and 2 bases, with 12 bases remaining between them. Looked up from germline, CDR1 is SGHTA and CDR2 is FQGNSA. This CDR3 region has 14 residues. The DNA of the CDR3 is TGTGCCAGCAGTCGGGACAAATACACAGATACGCAGTATTTT. Translation gives CASSRDKYTDTQYF.